This T cell receptor beta chain was retrieved from a study of cytomegalovirus exposure and HLA in healthy donors. Broader study findings: With high specificity and sensitivity, the classifier reportedly diagnosed cytomegalovirus status.

Comments on this clone: The antigen remains unidentified.

The data were produced by immunoSEQ multiplex PCR, yet TCRdb's version contains in-frame clones alone and is incomplete. The sample has roughly 98,000 clones, 70% to 90% seen once. The V and J ends lost 3 bases and 7 bases respectively, with 13 bases between them. CDR1 and CDR2 (germline): SGHAT, FQNNGV. The CDR3 covers 14 residues. This TCR derives from a woman aged 25 to 45 in good health and CMV-seronegative. The sample taken for sequencing was PBMCs. The chain has TRBV11-2 and TRBJ2-4; weak D call: TRBD2 (7 bases). In DNA form, the CDR3 reads TGTGCCAGCAGCTTTCGCGGGGGCGGGAACATTCAGTACTTC. Translated: CASSFRGGGNIQYF. Full variable domain (outside the CDR3, taken from reference TRBV11-2 and TRBJ2-4): EAGVAQSPRYKIIEKRQSVAFWCNPISGHATLYWYQQILGQGPKLLIQFQNNGVVDDSQLPKDRFSAERLKGVDSTLKIQPAKLEDSAVYLCASSFRGGGNIQYFGAGTRLSVL.